Listed here are 30 T cell receptor beta chains from one sample, sequenced in a study of shared clonotypes between healthy human individuals. TCRdb's copy holds only in-frame clones and misses some; the assay was immunoSEQ multiplex PCR. The sample includes about 990,000 clones, more than 75% of them seen just once. The source material was memory CD4+ T cells from PBMCs. Regarding subset: CD45RA-negative fraction. The receptors stem from a man younger than 35 in good health. Some clones in this sample may be carry-over from other donors' samples.

The chain has TRBV7-2 and TRBJ2-2; the D gene is possibly TRBD2 (6 bases). V was shortened by 0 bases and J by 0 bases, with 8 bases between the two germline ends. The CDR3 loop spans 16 amino acids. Germline V gives CDR1 SGHTA, CDR2 FQGNSA. The CDR3 sequence is CASSLALAANTGELFF. CDR3 DNA: TGTGCCAGCAGCTTAGCACTAGCCGCGAACACCGGGGAGCTGTTTTTT. The variable domain in full, with the rest retrieved from reference TRBV7-2 and TRBJ2-2, is GAGVSQSPSNKVTEKGKDVELRCDPISGHTALYWYRQSLGQGLEFLIYFQGNSAPDKSGLPSDRFSAERTGGSVSTLTIQRTQQEDSAVYLCASSLALAANTGELFFGEGSRLTVL.

In the case of this clone: A much larger clone differs by one base, so this may be a read error. V usage is TRBV7-9 and J usage is TRBJ2-4; D is unresolved. Germline CDR1 is SEHNR and CDR2 is FQNEAQ (reference sequence). The CDR3 consists of 13 residues. This CDR3 reads CASSLAGGNIRYF. The CDR3, as DNA: TGTGCCAGCAGCTTAGCGGGCGGAAACATTCGGTACTTC.

This chain links TRBV11-2 with TRBJ2-7; 7 bases align to TRBD1. Germline V gives CDR1 SGHAT, CDR2 FQNNGV. The length of the CDR3 is 17 residues. With V trimmed by 2 bases and J by 2 bases, 12 bases remained unmatched. This chain's CDR3 is CASSLTTARQGTYEQYF. As DNA, the CDR3 is TGTGCCAGCAGCTTAACAACTGCTAGACAGGGAACCTACGAGCAGTACTTC.

The chain links TRBV7-8 to TRBJ1-1, with TRBD1 identical over 8 bases. This CDR3 region has 14 residues. Losses at the gene ends were 6 bases for V and 7 bases for J; bases not matched to a gene: 10. Per germline, CDR1 SGHVS and CDR2 FQNEAQ. The CDR3, as DNA: TGTGCCAGCAGGTCTAGGACAGGGAATAATGAAGCTTTCTTT. Translated: CASRSRTGNNEAFF. Filled out from reference TRBV7-8 and TRBJ1-1, the complete variable domain reads GAGVSQSPRYKVAKRGQDVALRCDPISGHVSLFWYQQALGQGPEFLTYFQNEAQLDKSGLPSDRFFAERPEGSVSTLKIQRTQQEDSAVYLCASRSRTGNNEAFFGQGTRLTVV.

The V gene is TRBV7-9, the J gene TRBJ2-7; possibly TRBD1 or TRBD2 for D (5 bases each). Trimming cost V 5 bases and J 12 bases, with 20 bases left between them. Germline V gene sequence: CDR1 SEHNR, CDR2 FQNEAQ (reference sequence). The CDR3 consists of 13 residues. CDR3 sequence (DNA): TGTGCCAGCAGCAACCGGGACGGAGGTTTTCGGTACTTC. The encoded protein is CASSNRDGGFRYF.

CDR3 in amino acids: CAWRAGSNYGYTF. CDR3 DNA: TGTGCCTGGAGGGCCGGATCTAACTATGGCTACACCTTC. V and J are TRBV30 and TRBJ1-2, with D unclear. The V and J ends lost 3 bases and 0 bases respectively, with 8 bases between them. Germline CDR1 and CDR2: GTSNPN and SVGIG (reference sequence). The CDR3 length is 13 residues.

This clone is a singleton in its sample. V usage is TRBV10-2 and J usage is TRBJ1-1, with D possibly being TRBD1 (6 bases). V was trimmed by 7 bases and J by 7 bases, leaving 10 bases between them. The germline V gene has CDR1 WSHSY and CDR2 SAAADI. The CDR3 is 11 residues long. CDR3 in DNA: TGCGCCAGCACGGGGGCCGGTGAAGCTTTCTTT. Amino acid sequence: CASTGAGEAFF.

For this clone: The identical CDR3 is also encoded by other nucleotide sequences in the sample. The chain combines TRBV7-2 with TRBJ2-5; unclear D gene. V was trimmed by 1 base and J by 4 bases, leaving 7 bases between them. Per the germline V gene, CDR1 is SGHTA and CDR2 is FQGNSA. The CDR3 has 13 amino acids. The CDR3 protein is CASSLEVGETQYF. Written as DNA, the CDR3 is TGTGCCAGCAGCTTAGAGGTCGGAGAGACCCAGTACTTC. Full variable domain (outside the CDR3, taken from reference TRBV7-2 and TRBJ2-5): GAGVSQSPSNKVTEKGKDVELRCDPISGHTALYWYRQSLGQGLEFLIYFQGNSAPDKSGLPSDRFSAERTGGSVSTLTIQRTQQEDSAVYLCASSLEVGETQYFGPGTRLLVL.

The V gene is TRBV28, the J gene TRBJ1-5, with 7 nucleotides matching TRBD1. Germline values: CDR1 MDHEN, CDR2 SYDVKM. V lost 7 bases, J lost 7 bases, and 10 bases stayed unmatched. CDR3 length equals 14 residues. The CDR3 reads CASIQVRDRQPQHF. In nucleotides, the CDR3 is TGTGCCAGCATCCAAGTCCGGGACAGACAGCCCCAGCATTTT. Filled out from reference TRBV28 and TRBJ1-5, the complete variable domain reads DVKVTQSSRYLVKRTGEKVFLECVQDMDHENMFWYRQDPGLGLRLIYFSYDVKMKEKGDIPEGYSVSREKKERFSLILESASTNQTSMYLCASIQVRDRQPQHFGDGTRLSIL.

The J gene is TRBJ1-2, the V gene TRBV9; D call uncertain. The V gene's germline CDR1 is SGDLS and CDR2 YYNGEE. Trimming left V 3 bases short and J 8 bases short, with 11 bases between. The CDR3 is 12 residues long. The DNA for the CDR3 is TGTGCCAGCAGCGGGAATAGGTGGGGCTACACCTTC. Its translation: CASSGNRWGYTF.

Here the CDR3 reads CASTYDRDGYGYTF. The CDR3 coding sequence is TGTGCCAGTACCTATGACAGGGACGGCTATGGCTACACCTTC. The rearrangement links TRBV19 to TRBJ1-2; 7 bases align to TRBD1. Per the germline V gene, CDR1 is LNHDA and CDR2 is SQIVND (reference sequence). V gave up 7 bases and J gave up 4 bases; unmatched junction bases: 9. The CDR3 sequence is 14 residues long.

This clone turned up a few times. This chain connects TRBV2 to TRBJ1-5; no reliable D call. V lost 5 bases, J lost 1 base, and 9 bases lay in between. Per the germline V gene, CDR1 is SNHLY and CDR2 is FYNNEI. The CDR3 spans 14 residues. The CDR3 coding sequence is TGTGCCAGCAGTAGGATAGGAAGCAATCAGCCCCAGCATTTT. Translated: CASSRIGSNQPQHF.

The chain employs TRBV29-1 and TRBJ2-7, with a weak D call TRBD1 (6 bases). Germline-derived CDR1 and CDR2 are SQVTM and ANQGSEA. Trimming took off 0 bases at V and 2 bases at J, with 14 bases between the two ends. The CDR3 loop spans 15 amino acids. CDR3: CSVEDLTRGPYEQYF. The CDR3, as DNA: TGCAGCGTTGAAGATTTGACCAGGGGCCCCTACGAGCAGTACTTC.

The rearrangement joins TRBV7-3 to TRBJ2-5, with D possibly TRBD2 on 5 matching bases. Germline CDR1 is SGHTA and CDR2 is FQGTGA. The CDR3 loop spans 15 amino acids. Trimming shortened V by 3 bases and J by 5 bases, and 16 bases separated the two germline ends. CDR3 residues: CASSFSSGVGETQYF. The CDR3 DNA follows: TGTGCCAGCAGCTTTTCGTCCGGGGTTGGGGAGACCCAGTACTTC.

The J gene is TRBJ1-1, the V gene TRBV15; no firm D call. V was shortened by 3 bases and J by 2 bases, with 10 bases between the two germline ends. This CDR3 is built from 14 residues. Germline assignment: CDR1 LNHNV and CDR2 YYDKDF (reference sequence). CDR3 region: CATSSTARNTEAFF. In DNA form, the CDR3 reads TGTGCCACCAGCAGTACGGCTCGAAACACTGAAGCTTTCTTT.

This rearrangement joins TRBV7-3 to TRBJ2-1; 7 nucleotides align to TRBD2. Germline CDR1 is SGHTA and CDR2 is FQGTGA. V was clipped by 4 bases and J by 9 bases; unmatched bases: 6. The CDR3 length is 13 residues. CDR3 nucleotides: TGTGCCAGCAGCTCATCTAGCGGCGGTGAGCAGTTCTTC. This gives the protein CASSSSSGGEQFF.

V gene TRBV7-3 combines with J gene TRBJ2-2; D gene unclear. Germline V gives CDR1 SGHTA, CDR2 FQGTGA. V was trimmed by 1 base and J by 3 bases, leaving 21 bases between them. The CDR3 covers 19 residues. CDR3 DNA: TGTGCCAGCAGCTTAAACGGTTGGGAAGAAATGGGCTACACCGGGGAGCTGTTTTTT. It is translated as CASSLNGWEEMGYTGELFF.

About this clone: The sample has other DNA sequences that encode this CDR3 too. The V gene is TRBV20-1, the J gene TRBJ1-4; no clear D gene. The CDR3 runs 11 residues. Germline V gene sequence: CDR1 DFQATT, CDR2 SNEGSKA (reference sequence). V lost 3 bases, J lost 8 bases, and 7 bases lay in between. CDR3 bases: TGCAGTGCTAGTTCCCACGAAAAACTGTTTTTT. As protein: CSASSHEKLFF.

The chain carries TRBV28 and TRBJ2-4; D unclear. Germline-derived CDR1 and CDR2 are MDHEN and SYDVKM. The CDR3 spans 11 residues. The V and J ends lost 3 bases and 15 bases respectively, with 12 bases between them. The CDR3 coding sequence is TGTGCCAGCAGTTTCTCCGACTGGCTGTACTTC. Amino acids: CASSFSDWLYF.

The CDR3 spells CASSSPTGGLPQHF. Written as DNA, the CDR3 is TGTGCCAGCAGTAGCCCGACAGGGGGCCTGCCCCAGCATTTT. The chain employs TRBV28 and TRBJ1-5, with 10 bases that match TRBD1. Germline V gene data show CDR1 as MDHEN and CDR2 as SYDVKM. Trimming took 5 bases from V and 9 from J; bases not matched to a gene: 7. The CDR3 runs 14 residues.

The gene calls are TRBV30 and TRBJ1-5; weak D call: TRBD1 (6 bases). Germline CDR1 reads GTSNPN; CDR2 reads SVGIG (reference sequence). The CDR3 has 15 amino acids. V was trimmed by 2 bases and J by 1 base, leaving 12 bases between them. CDR3 nucleotide sequence: TGTGCCTGGAGTACGAGGGGGGCGAGCAATCAGCCCCAGCATTTT. It is translated as CAWSTRGASNQPQHF.

The chain carries TRBV28 and TRBJ2-3; D possibly corresponds to TRBD1 (6 bases). The length of the CDR3 is 14 residues. The V end lost 4 bases, the J end lost 2 bases, and 10 bases lay between the germline ends. Germline V lookup: CDR1 MDHEN, CDR2 SYDVKM. In DNA form, the CDR3 reads TGTGCCAGCAGTTCAGGACAGTTCACAGATACGCAGTATTTT. Translation gives CASSSGQFTDTQYF.

CDR3 bases: TGTGCCAGCAGTGAAAGGGGCTCGTGGGCCGCCACCGAAGCTTTCTTT. Encoded protein: CASSERGSWAATEAFF. J is TRBJ1-1 and V is TRBV6-1; TRBD1 might be the D (5 bases). V lost 2 bases to trimming and J lost 8 bases, with 21 bases between them. CDR1 is MNHNS and CDR2 is SASEGT in the germline V gene. The CDR3 contains 16 residues.

The gene calls are TRBV11-2 and TRBJ2-7; maybe TRBD1 (8 bases). Trimming shortened V by 4 bases and J by 2 bases, and 15 bases separated the two germline ends. The CDR3 has 15 residues. CDR1 SGHAT and CDR2 FQNNGV come from the germline V gene. Written as DNA, the CDR3 is TGTGCCAGCAGCTCGGGAGGACAGGGACCCTACGAGCAGTACTTC. It translates to CASSSGGQGPYEQYF.

The chain carries TRBV6-1 and TRBJ2-7, with 7 positions matching TRBD1. Per the germline V gene, CDR1 is MNHNS and CDR2 is SASEGT. V shed 6 bases and J 3 bases; nucleotides not matched to a gene: 8. The length of the CDR3 is 14 residues. The CDR3 here is CASRVRDRDYEQYF. CDR3 DNA: TGTGCCAGCAGAGTCCGGGACAGAGACTACGAGCAGTACTTC.

The rearrangement links TRBV28 to TRBJ1-2, with D uncertain. Trimming stripped 3 bases from V and 5 bases from J, with 19 bases between. Germline CDR1 is MDHEN and CDR2 is SYDVKM. CDR3 length: 16 residues. The CDR3 DNA is TGTGCCAGCAGTTTCCAATCATACAGCCGACGGTATGGCTACACCTTC. Translated, it gives CASSFQSYSRRYGYTF.

The chain's CDR3 is CASSTRLAGGSQPYEQYF. The DNA for the CDR3 is TGTGCCAGTAGTACTAGGCTAGCGGGAGGTTCCCAACCTTACGAGCAGTACTTC. This chain connects TRBV19 to TRBJ2-7; TRBD2 agrees at 11 bases. V shed 4 bases, J shed 4 bases, and the junction held 15 bases outside the gene matches. From germline, CDR1 is LNHDA and CDR2 SQIVND (reference sequence). The CDR3 contains 18 residues.

V and J are TRBV11-2 and TRBJ2-1; no clear D gene. The CDR3 has 14 residues. Trimming removed 4 bases from V and 4 bases from J, with 11 bases in between. Germline CDR1 is SGHAT and CDR2 is FQNNGV. Here the CDR3 reads CASSSSRVYNEQFF. The DNA of the CDR3 is TGTGCCAGCAGCTCATCTAGGGTATACAATGAGCAGTTCTTC.

As to this clone: At the DNA level, this CDR3 is encoded by other sequences in the same sample as well. CDR3 amino acids: CSVVTNTEAFF. CDR3 in DNA: TGCAGCGTTGTGACGAACACTGAAGCTTTCTTT. The V and J genes are TRBV29-1 and TRBJ1-1; no definite D call. Germline V CDR1 and CDR2: SQVTM, ANQGSEA. CDR3 length equals 11 residues. V lost 4 bases, J lost 1 base, and 4 bases lay in between.

With respect to this clone: It is likely a read error: a sequence one base away is far more abundant. Additional DNA sequences in this sample encode the identical CDR3. This chain connects TRBV25-1 to TRBJ2-1; D is ambiguous. From germline, CDR1 is MGHDK and CDR2 SYGVNS. The CDR3 runs 11 residues. The V end lost 6 bases, the J end lost 2 bases, and 2 bases lay between the germline ends. CDR3 DNA sequence: TGTGCCAGCAGCGCCTACAATGAGCAGTTCTTC. It specifies CASSAYNEQFF.